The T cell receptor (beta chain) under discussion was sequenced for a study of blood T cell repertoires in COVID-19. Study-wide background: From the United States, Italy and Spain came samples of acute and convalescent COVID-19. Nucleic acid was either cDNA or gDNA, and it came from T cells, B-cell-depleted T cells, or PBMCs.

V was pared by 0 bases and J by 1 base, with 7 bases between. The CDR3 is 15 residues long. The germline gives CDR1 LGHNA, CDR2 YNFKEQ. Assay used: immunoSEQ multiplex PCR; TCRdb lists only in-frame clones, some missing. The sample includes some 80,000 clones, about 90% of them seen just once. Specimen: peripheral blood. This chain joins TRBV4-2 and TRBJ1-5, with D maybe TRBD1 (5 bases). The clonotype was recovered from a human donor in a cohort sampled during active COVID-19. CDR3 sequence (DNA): TGTGCCAGCAGCCAAGAGACAGCAAGCAATCAGCCCCAGCATTTT. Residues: CASSQETASNQPQHF.